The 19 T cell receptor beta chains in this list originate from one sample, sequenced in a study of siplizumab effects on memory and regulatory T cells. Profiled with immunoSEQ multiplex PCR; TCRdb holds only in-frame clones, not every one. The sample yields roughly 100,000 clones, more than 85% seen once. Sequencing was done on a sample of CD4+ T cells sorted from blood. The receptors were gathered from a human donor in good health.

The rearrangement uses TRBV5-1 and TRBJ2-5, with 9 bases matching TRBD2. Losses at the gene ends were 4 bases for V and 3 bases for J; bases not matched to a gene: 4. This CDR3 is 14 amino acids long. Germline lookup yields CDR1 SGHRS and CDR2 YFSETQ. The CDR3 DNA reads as TGCGCCAGCAGCAAAGCTAGCGGGGAAGAGACCCAGTACTTC. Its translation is CASSKASGEETQYF.

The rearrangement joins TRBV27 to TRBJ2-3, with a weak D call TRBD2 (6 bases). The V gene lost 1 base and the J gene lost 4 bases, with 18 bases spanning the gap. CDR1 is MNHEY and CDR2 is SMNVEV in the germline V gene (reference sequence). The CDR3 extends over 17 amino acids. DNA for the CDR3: TGTGCCAGCAGTTTATATTTCGGGACTGTAAGGCCAGATACGCAGTATTTT. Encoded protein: CASSLYFGTVRPDTQYF.

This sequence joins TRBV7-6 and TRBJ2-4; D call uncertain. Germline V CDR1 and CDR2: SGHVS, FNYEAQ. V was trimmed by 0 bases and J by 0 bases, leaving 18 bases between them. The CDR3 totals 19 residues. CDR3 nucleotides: TGTGCCAGCAGCTTAGCGATATTGATGGGTTACGGAGCCAAAAACATTCAGTACTTC. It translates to CASSLAILMGYGAKNIQYF.

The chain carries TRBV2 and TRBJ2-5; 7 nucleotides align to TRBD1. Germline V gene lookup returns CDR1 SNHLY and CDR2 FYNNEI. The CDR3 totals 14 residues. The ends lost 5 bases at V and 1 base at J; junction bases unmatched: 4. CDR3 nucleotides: TGTGCCAGCAGTATGGGACAGTTCCAAGAGACCCAGTACTTC. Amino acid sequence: CASSMGQFQETQYF.

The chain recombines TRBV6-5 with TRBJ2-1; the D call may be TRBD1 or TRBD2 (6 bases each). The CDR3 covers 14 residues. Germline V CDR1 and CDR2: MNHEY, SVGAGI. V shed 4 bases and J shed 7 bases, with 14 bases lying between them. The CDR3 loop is CASSWGHGRNEQFF. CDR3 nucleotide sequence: TGTGCCAGCAGTTGGGGGCACGGGAGAAATGAGCAGTTCTTC.

For the CDR3, the DNA is TGTGCCAGCAGAGTTAAATCCGGGACAGGGATTCGGGGCTACACCTTC. Translated, it gives CASRVKSGTGIRGYTF. This chain connects TRBV2 to TRBJ1-2; 9 nucleotides match TRBD1. Per the germline V gene, CDR1 is SNHLY and CDR2 is FYNNEI. CDR3 length equals 16 residues. V trimming: 6 bases; J trimming: 8 bases; junction bases outside the gene matches: 16.

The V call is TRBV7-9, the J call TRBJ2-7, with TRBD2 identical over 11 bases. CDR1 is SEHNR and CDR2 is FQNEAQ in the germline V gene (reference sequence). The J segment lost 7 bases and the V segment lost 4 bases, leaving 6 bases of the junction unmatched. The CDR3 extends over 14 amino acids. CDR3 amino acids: CASSWGGTSGEQYF. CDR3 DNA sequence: TGTGCCAGCAGCTGGGGCGGGACTAGCGGAGAGCAGTACTTC.

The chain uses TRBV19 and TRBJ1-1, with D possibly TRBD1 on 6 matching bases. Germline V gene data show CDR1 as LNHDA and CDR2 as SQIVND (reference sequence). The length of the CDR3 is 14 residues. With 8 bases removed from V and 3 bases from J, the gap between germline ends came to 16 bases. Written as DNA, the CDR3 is TGTGCCAGTGCTCTCAGGGGAGGGTACACTGAAGCTTTCTTT. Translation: CASALRGGYTEAFF.

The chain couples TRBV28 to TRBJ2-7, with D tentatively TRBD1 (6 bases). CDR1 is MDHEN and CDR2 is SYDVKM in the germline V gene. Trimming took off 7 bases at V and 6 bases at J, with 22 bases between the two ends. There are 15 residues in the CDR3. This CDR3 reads CASTQGKFGLSEQYF. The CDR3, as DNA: TGTGCCAGCACCCAGGGGAAATTTGGGTTAAGCGAGCAGTACTTC.

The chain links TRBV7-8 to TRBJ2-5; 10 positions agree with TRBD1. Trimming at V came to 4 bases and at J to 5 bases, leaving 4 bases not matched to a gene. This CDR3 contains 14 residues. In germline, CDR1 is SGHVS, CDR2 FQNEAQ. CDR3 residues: CASSSTGGWETQYF. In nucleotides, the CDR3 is TGTGCCAGCAGCTCGACAGGGGGCTGGGAGACCCAGTACTTC.

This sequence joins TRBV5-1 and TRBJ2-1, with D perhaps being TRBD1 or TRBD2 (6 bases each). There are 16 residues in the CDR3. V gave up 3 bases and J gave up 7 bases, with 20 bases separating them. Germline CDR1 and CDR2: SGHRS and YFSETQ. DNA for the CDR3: TGCGCCAGCAGCTCTAACGGGGGCCTTGGTGGGAATGAGCAGTTCTTC. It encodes CASSSNGGLGGNEQFF.

The CDR3 reads CASSRPGTPEAFF. For the CDR3, the DNA is TGTGCCAGCAGCCGTCCCGGGACACCTGAAGCTTTCTTT. The chain has TRBV5-4 and TRBJ1-1, with D perhaps matching TRBD1 (6 bases). The V and J ends lost 4 bases and 6 bases respectively, with 13 bases between them. The CDR3 runs to 13 residues. Germline lookup yields CDR1 SGHNT and CDR2 YYREEE (reference sequence). Looking up the rest from reference TRBV5-4 and TRBJ1-1 gives the full variable domain: ETGVTQSPTHLIKTRGQQVTLRCSSQSGHNTVSWYQQALGQGPQFIFQYYREEENGRGNFPPRFSGLQFPNYSSELNVNALELDDSALYLCASSRPGTPEAFFGQGTRLTVV.

The CDR3 reads CASSLDPAGINSYEQYF. CDR3 bases: TGCGCCAGCAGCTTGGACCCGGCAGGGATCAACTCCTACGAGCAGTACTTC. The rearrangement links TRBV5-1 to TRBJ2-7; D is perhaps TRBD1 (5 bases). The germline V gene has CDR1 SGHRS and CDR2 YFSETQ. Trimming stripped 0 bases from V and 0 bases from J, with 16 bases between. CDR3 length: 17 amino acids.

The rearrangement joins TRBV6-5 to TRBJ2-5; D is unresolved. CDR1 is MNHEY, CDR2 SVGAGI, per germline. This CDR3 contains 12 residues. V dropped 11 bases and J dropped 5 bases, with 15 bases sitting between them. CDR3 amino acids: CASKGNEETQYF. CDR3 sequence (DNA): TGTGCCTCCAAGGGCAACGAGGAGACCCAGTACTTC.

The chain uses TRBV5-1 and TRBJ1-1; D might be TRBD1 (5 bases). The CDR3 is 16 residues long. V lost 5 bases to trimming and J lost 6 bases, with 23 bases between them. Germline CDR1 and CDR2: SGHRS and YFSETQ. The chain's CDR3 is CASRHRDPNLGAEAFF. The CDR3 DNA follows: TGCGCCAGCAGACACCGGGACCCCAATCTCGGGGCTGAAGCTTTCTTT. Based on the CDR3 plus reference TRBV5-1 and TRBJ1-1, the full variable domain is KAGVTQTPRYLIKTRGQQVTLSCSPISGHRSVSWYQQTPGQGLQFLFEYFSETQRNKGNFPGRFSGRQFSNSRSEMNVSTLELGDSALYLCASRHRDPNLGAEAFFGQGTRLTVV.

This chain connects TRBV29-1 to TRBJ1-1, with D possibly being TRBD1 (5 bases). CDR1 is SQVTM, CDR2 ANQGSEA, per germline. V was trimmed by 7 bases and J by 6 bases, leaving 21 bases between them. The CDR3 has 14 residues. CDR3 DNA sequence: TGCAGCGCCTCCGTGACAGCGGTTGACGCTGAAGCTTTCTTT. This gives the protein CSASVTAVDAEAFF.

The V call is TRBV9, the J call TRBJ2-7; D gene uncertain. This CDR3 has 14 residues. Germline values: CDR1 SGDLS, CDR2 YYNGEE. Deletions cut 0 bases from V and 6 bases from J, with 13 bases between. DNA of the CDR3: TGTGCCAGCAGCGTAGGGGTGACCCCCCTCGAGCAGTACTTC. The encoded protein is CASSVGVTPLEQYF.

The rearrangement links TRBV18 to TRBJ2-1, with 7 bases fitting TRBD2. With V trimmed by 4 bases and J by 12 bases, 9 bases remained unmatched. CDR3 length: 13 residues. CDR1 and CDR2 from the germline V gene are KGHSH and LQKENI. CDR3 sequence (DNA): TGTGCCAGCTCACTGGATGAGCGGGACTTGCAGTTCTTC. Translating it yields CASSLDERDLQFF.

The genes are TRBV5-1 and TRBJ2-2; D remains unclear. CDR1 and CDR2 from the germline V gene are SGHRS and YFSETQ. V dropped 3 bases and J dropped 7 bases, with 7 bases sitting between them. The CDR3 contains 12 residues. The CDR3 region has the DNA TGCGCCAGCAGCTCGGATTACGGGGAGCTGTTTTTT. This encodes CASSSDYGELFF.